This record concerns one T cell receptor beta chain sequence. There are 12 residues in the CDR3. Trimming left V 2 bases short and J 2 bases short, with 7 bases between. Germline V CDR1 and CDR2: SQVTM, ANQGSEA. The method was immunoSEQ multiplex PCR; TCRdb's version includes in-frame clones alone and lacks a portion of them. The profile covers some 47,000 clones, with roughly 95% appearing a single time and 6% to 8% taken by the ten largest. The sample is drawn from a study of T cells in tuberculosis. Sequencing was carried out using PBMCs. This chain links TRBV29-1 with TRBJ2-7; weak D call: TRBD1 (6 bases). The receptor was derived from a donor between 10 and 35 years old with latent tuberculosis or without tuberculosis infection. The CDR3 here is CSVEQGPYEQYF. As DNA, the CDR3 is TGCAGCGTTGAACAGGGGCCCTACGAGCAGTACTTC.